These 32 T cell receptor beta chains originate from one sample sequenced in a study of cytomegalovirus exposure and HLA in healthy donors. Only in-frame clones appear in the TCRdb table, and some are missing; sequencing was by immunoSEQ multiplex PCR. The sample includes under 250,000 clones, about 88% of them seen just once. The source material was PBMCs. Receptors were obtained from a man younger than 35 in good health and CMV-seropositive.

Only a few counts were recorded for this clone. The rearrangement uses TRBV5-6 and TRBJ1-4; a possible D gene is TRBD1 (6 bases). CDR3 length equals 15 residues. From germline, CDR1 is SGHDT and CDR2 YYEEEE. Trimming removed 4 bases from V and 0 bases from J, with 10 bases in between. The CDR3 protein is CASSVTGTTNEKLFF. CDR3 DNA: TGTGCCAGCAGCGTTACAGGGACAACTAATGAAAAACTGTTTTTT. The complete variable domain, with remaining parts taken from reference TRBV5-6 and TRBJ1-4, reads DAGVTQSPTHLIKTRGQQVTLRCSPKSGHDTVSWYQQALGQGPQFIFQYYEEEERQRGNFPDRFSGHQFPNYSSELNVNALLLGDSALYLCASSVTGTTNEKLFFGSGTQLSVL.

This chain links TRBV9 with TRBJ2-5, with D maybe TRBD2 (6 bases). The CDR3 loop spans 12 amino acids. Germline CDR1 reads SGDLS; CDR2 reads YYNGEE. V was cut by 7 bases and J by 0 bases, with 7 bases left in between. For the CDR3, the DNA is TGTGCCAGCGGGACTCACCAAGAGACCCAGTACTTC. Translating gives CASGTHQETQYF.

This chain uses TRBV5-4 with TRBJ2-5; TRBD2 might be the D (7 bases). Germline V gene sequence: CDR1 SGHNT, CDR2 YYREEE (reference sequence). The CDR3 extends over 15 amino acids. V lost 3 bases to trimming and J lost 0 bases, with 12 bases between them. The CDR3 is CASSSEGGYQETQYF. The CDR3 nucleotides read TGTGCCAGCAGCTCGGAGGGGGGGTACCAAGAGACCCAGTACTTC.

This chain links TRBV27 with TRBJ2-7; 8 bases line up with TRBD1. The germline V gene has CDR1 MNHEY and CDR2 SMNVEV (reference sequence). Losses at the gene ends were 5 bases for V and 2 bases for J; bases not matched to a gene: 8. The CDR3 runs 15 residues. The CDR3: CASSNSGTGPYEQYF. The CDR3 DNA reads as TGTGCCAGCAGTAATTCCGGGACAGGCCCCTACGAGCAGTACTTC.

The genes are TRBV6-5 and TRBJ2-7; 8 bases align to TRBD2. Germline V gives CDR1 MNHEY, CDR2 SVGAGI. Trimming took 2 bases from V and 0 from J; bases not matched to a gene: 6. The CDR3 has 16 residues. The CDR3 coding sequence is TGTGCCAGCAGTTACCCAAAGCGGGAGTTCTCCTACGAGCAGTACTTC. Protein product: CASSYPKREFSYEQYF.

With regard to this clone: Other nucleotide sequences from this sample produce the same CDR3. This chain links TRBV5-1 with TRBJ2-7; D remains ambiguous. The CDR3 runs 12 residues. The V end lost 0 bases, the J end lost 5 bases, and 6 bases lay between the germline ends. Per the germline V gene, CDR1 is SGHRS and CDR2 is YFSETQ. CDR3 nucleotide sequence: TGCGCCAGCAGCTTGGCCGGAAACGAGCAGTACTTC. This codes for CASSLAGNEQYF.

The chain is built from TRBV27 and TRBJ1-1, with 7 bases aligning to TRBD1. Germline-derived CDR1 and CDR2 are MNHEY and SMNVEV (reference sequence). Trimming at V came to 8 bases and at J to 1 base, leaving 7 bases not matched to a gene. CDR3 length equals 14 residues. In nucleotides, the CDR3 is TGTGCCAGCGGAGACAGGGTTCGGAACACTGAAGCTTTCTTT. This translates into CASGDRVRNTEAFF.

The gene calls are TRBV6-5 and TRBJ2-3; D is ambiguous. Looked up from germline, CDR1 is MNHEY and CDR2 is SVGAGI. Trimming cost V 6 bases and J 5 bases, with 12 bases left between them. This CDR3 region has 13 residues. The chain's CDR3 is CASSPRTGDTQYF. In DNA form, the CDR3 reads TGTGCCAGCAGCCCCAGGACGGGAGATACGCAGTATTTT.

The V call is TRBV5-6, the J call TRBJ1-2; TRBD1 matches at 9 bases. This CDR3 region has 15 residues. Trimming removed 5 bases from V and 4 bases from J; junction bases left unmatched: 9. The germline V gene encodes CDR1 SGHDT and CDR2 YYEEEE. The CDR3 nucleotides are TGTGCCAGCAGTTCGACAGGGGGTTTTGTCTATGGCTACACCTTC. This translates into CASSSTGGFVYGYTF.

The chain uses TRBV29-1 and TRBJ2-1; D uncertain. This CDR3 comprises 14 residues. V dropped 6 bases and J dropped 0 bases, with 12 bases sitting between them. CDR1 SQVTM and CDR2 ANQGSEA come from the germline V gene. This chain's CDR3 is CSVRTVASYNEQFF. CDR3 DNA sequence: TGCAGCGTGAGAACGGTAGCCTCCTACAATGAGCAGTTCTTC.

V gene TRBV6-5 combines with J gene TRBJ2-2; 7 nucleotides align to TRBD2. Germline CDR1 and CDR2: MNHEY and SVGAGI. The length of the CDR3 is 14 residues. V trimming: 4 bases; J trimming: 4 bases; junction bases outside the gene matches: 3. The CDR3 here is CASSSPGGTGELFF. Written as DNA, the CDR3 is TGTGCCAGCAGTTCCCCGGGGGGCACCGGGGAGCTGTTTTTT.

The J gene is TRBJ1-1, the V gene TRBV11-2, with D possibly matching TRBD1 (6 bases). The germline gives CDR1 SGHAT, CDR2 FQNNGV. This CDR3 is 15 amino acids long. V was clipped by 5 bases and J by 1 base, with 14 bases between them. CDR3 coding DNA: TGTGCCAGCAGCCCGAGGGGGGGTGGGAACACTGAAGCTTTCTTT. Encoded protein: CASSPRGGGNTEAFF.

The gene calls are TRBV7-2 and TRBJ2-1; tentative D call: TRBD2 (6 bases). Germline assignment: CDR1 SGHTA and CDR2 FQGNSA. The length of the CDR3 is 14 residues. Trimming removed 0 bases at V and 8 bases at J, with 11 bases between. The CDR3 sequence is CASSLALALDEQFF. In DNA form, the CDR3 reads TGTGCCAGCAGCTTAGCCCTAGCGTTGGATGAGCAGTTCTTC.

This chain connects TRBV6-1 to TRBJ2-1, with D hard to call. Trimming left V 6 bases short and J 9 bases short, with 9 bases between. CDR1 is MNHNS, CDR2 SASEGT, per germline. CDR3 length: 11 residues. The CDR3 reads CASSLQSEQFF. The CDR3 nucleotides read TGTGCCAGCAGCCTCCAGAGTGAGCAGTTCTTC.

This clone was seen only once. V gene TRBV16 combines with J gene TRBJ2-2; no clear D gene. V dropped 0 bases and J dropped 1 base, with 3 bases sitting between them. The CDR3 has 14 amino acids. Germline V gene sequence: CDR1 KGHSY, CDR2 FQNENV. CDR3 residues: CASSQSWNTGELFF. CDR3 sequence (DNA): TGTGCCAGCAGCCAATCTTGGAACACCGGGGAGCTGTTTTTT.

The CDR3 region has the DNA TGCAGCGTTGAGCCGGACCGTGCGAGCTCCTACAATGAGCAGTTCTTC. It yields the protein CSVEPDRASSYNEQFF. This chain links TRBV29-1 with TRBJ2-1, with D uncertain. This CDR3 has 16 residues. Germline CDR1 and CDR2: SQVTM and ANQGSEA. Trimming left V 3 bases short and J 0 bases short, with 15 bases between.

The chain combines TRBV5-1 with TRBJ2-2, with 9 bases aligning to TRBD2. The CDR3 runs to 15 residues. J lost 2 bases, V lost 4 bases, and 3 bases had no gene match. Per germline, CDR1 SGHRS and CDR2 YFSETQ. The CDR3 DNA sequence: TGCGCCAGCAGCCGACTAGCGGCTAACACCGGGGAGCTGTTTTTT. Encoded protein: CASSRLAANTGELFF.

This chain joins TRBV29-1 and TRBJ1-2; 7 bases are a match to TRBD1. The J segment lost 3 bases and the V segment lost 6 bases, leaving 10 bases of the junction unmatched. The germline gives CDR1 SQVTM, CDR2 ANQGSEA. This CDR3 comprises 14 residues. CDR3 sequence reads: CSVKQGFEDYGYTF. The CDR3 DNA reads as TGCAGCGTCAAACAGGGGTTTGAGGACTATGGCTACACCTTC.

The rearrangement links TRBV27 to TRBJ2-1; D possibly corresponds to TRBD2 (5 bases). Germline CDR1 and CDR2: MNHEY and SMNVEV (reference sequence). The CDR3 is made up of 14 amino acids. V lost 6 bases and J 2 bases, leaving 11 bases between the germline ends. CDR3 sequence reads: CASRERYPYNEQFF. DNA of the CDR3: TGTGCCAGCAGGGAGCGGTACCCCTACAATGAGCAGTTCTTC.

The chain employs TRBV30 and TRBJ2-7; no clear D. The CDR3 runs to 14 residues. CDR1 is GTSNPN and CDR2 is SVGIG in the germline V gene (reference sequence). V was trimmed by 5 bases and J by 2 bases, leaving 16 bases between them. CDR3 DNA: TGTGCCTGGGGTGGACGCCGGGCAACCTACGAGCAGTACTTC. Translation: CAWGGRRATYEQYF.

This rearrangement joins TRBV27 to TRBJ1-2, with 7 bases identical to TRBD1. The germline gives CDR1 MNHEY, CDR2 SMNVEV (reference sequence). V dropped 5 bases and J dropped 4; count of bases not matched to a gene: 7. The CDR3 has 14 amino acids. CDR3 sequence reads: CASSPTGSGYGYTF. The CDR3 coding sequence is TGTGCCAGCAGTCCGACAGGGAGCGGCTATGGCTACACCTTC.

This rearrangement joins TRBV28 to TRBJ1-5; D may be TRBD1 (5 bases). Germline lookup yields CDR1 MDHEN and CDR2 SYDVKM. This CDR3 region has 16 residues. The ends were cut back, 6 bases at V and 3 bases at J, with 18 bases in the middle. The CDR3 sequence is CASRPGAGFTNQPQHF. The CDR3, as DNA: TGTGCCAGCAGACCTGGGGCAGGGTTCACCAATCAGCCCCAGCATTTT.

The J gene is TRBJ1-5, the V gene TRBV27; D gene unclear. Germline values: CDR1 MNHEY, CDR2 SMNVEV (reference sequence). V dropped 2 bases and J dropped 0 bases, with 5 bases sitting between them. CDR3 size: 14 residues. CDR3 sequence: CASSLVGSNQPQHF. The DNA of the CDR3 is TGTGCCAGCAGTTTAGTTGGTAGCAATCAGCCCCAGCATTTT.

The gene calls are TRBV6-1 and TRBJ2-7; D possibly corresponds to TRBD2 (5 bases). From germline, CDR1 is MNHNS and CDR2 SASEGT. Deletions cut 5 bases from V and 2 bases from J, with 16 bases between. The CDR3 has 15 residues. The CDR3 region has the DNA TGTGCCAGCAGTCCGTTCTCCGGGGAGACCTACGAGCAGTACTTC. Its translation is CASSPFSGETYEQYF.

Points on this clone: Other DNA sequences within the sample encode an identical CDR3. CDR3 sequence: CASSLGQNQETQYF. CDR3 sequence (DNA): TGCGCCAGCAGCTTAGGGCAGAACCAAGAGACCCAGTACTTC. The J gene is TRBJ2-5, the V gene TRBV5-1; D is uncertain. V lost 2 bases, J lost 0 bases, and 8 bases lay in between. The CDR3 length is 14 residues. Germline CDR1 reads SGHRS; CDR2 reads YFSETQ. The variable domain in full, with the rest retrieved from reference TRBV5-1 and TRBJ2-5, is KAGVTQTPRYLIKTRGQQVTLSCSPISGHRSVSWYQQTPGQGLQFLFEYFSETQRNKGNFPGRFSGRQFSNSRSEMNVSTLELGDSALYLCASSLGQNQETQYFGPGTRLLVL.

CDR3 DNA sequence: TGTGCCAGCAGCTTCTCAGCGGACCACAATGAGCAGTTCTTC. Translating gives CASSFSADHNEQFF. This chain links TRBV11-3 with TRBJ2-1, with D perhaps TRBD2 (5 bases). Trimming removed 3 bases at V and 5 bases at J, with 11 bases between. The CDR3 has 14 residues. Germline CDR1 and CDR2: SGHNT and YENEEA.

In its sample, this clone was seen once. The rearrangement uses TRBV5-1 and TRBJ2-1; D gene uncertain. V was cut by 1 base and J by 8 bases, with 13 bases left in between. CDR3 length equals 14 residues. Germline V gives CDR1 SGHRS, CDR2 YFSETQ. CDR3 in amino acids: CASSLIGSWDEQFF. The CDR3 bases are TGCGCCAGCAGCTTGATTGGCTCATGGGATGAGCAGTTCTTC.

V is TRBV5-1 and J is TRBJ2-5; D gene uncertain. V dropped 3 bases and J dropped 0 bases, with 6 bases sitting between them. CDR1 and CDR2 from the germline V gene are SGHRS and YFSETQ. CDR3 length: 13 residues. In nucleotides, the CDR3 is TGCGCCAGCAGCTGGACCAACCAAGAGACCCAGTACTTC. Translating gives CASSWTNQETQYF. Based on the CDR3 plus reference TRBV5-1 and TRBJ2-5, the full variable domain is KAGVTQTPRYLIKTRGQQVTLSCSPISGHRSVSWYQQTPGQGLQFLFEYFSETQRNKGNFPGRFSGRQFSNSRSEMNVSTLELGDSALYLCASSWTNQETQYFGPGTRLLVL.

This chain joins TRBV15 and TRBJ2-2, with 8 bases identical to TRBD2. This CDR3 has 15 amino acids. Germline V gene sequence: CDR1 LNHNV, CDR2 YYDKDF (reference sequence). V lost 5 bases and J lost 6; bases outside the gene matches: 8. The CDR3 is CATSPGLVSSGELFF. CDR3 DNA sequence: TGTGCCACCAGCCCGGGACTAGTTTCCTCCGGGGAGCTGTTTTTT.

CDR3 nucleotides: TGCAGCGTTGACGGCGGGAAGGAGCAGTTCTTC. Protein product: CSVDGGKEQFF. The rearrangement joins TRBV29-1 to TRBJ2-1; D possibly corresponds to TRBD2 (6 bases). This CDR3 comprises 11 residues. Germline values: CDR1 SQVTM, CDR2 ANQGSEA. With 3 bases removed from V and 10 bases from J, the gap between germline ends came to 10 bases.

The rearrangement joins TRBV6-4 to TRBJ2-7; 9 bases align to TRBD1. CDR1 MRHNA and CDR2 SNTAGT come from the germline V gene. With 3 bases clipped from V and 5 bases from J, the junction kept 2 bases outside the gene matches. The CDR3 length is 13 residues. Here the CDR3 reads CASSEGTGHEQYF. CDR3 sequence (DNA): TGTGCCAGCAGTGAGGGGACAGGGCACGAGCAGTACTTC.

The chain uses TRBV5-6 and TRBJ2-7, with D hard to call. This CDR3 comprises 11 residues. Trimming took off 4 bases at V and 5 bases at J, with 7 bases between the two ends. In germline, CDR1 is SGHDT, CDR2 YYEEEE. This CDR3 is CASSTANEQYF. CDR3 bases: TGTGCCAGCAGCACAGCCAACGAGCAGTACTTC.